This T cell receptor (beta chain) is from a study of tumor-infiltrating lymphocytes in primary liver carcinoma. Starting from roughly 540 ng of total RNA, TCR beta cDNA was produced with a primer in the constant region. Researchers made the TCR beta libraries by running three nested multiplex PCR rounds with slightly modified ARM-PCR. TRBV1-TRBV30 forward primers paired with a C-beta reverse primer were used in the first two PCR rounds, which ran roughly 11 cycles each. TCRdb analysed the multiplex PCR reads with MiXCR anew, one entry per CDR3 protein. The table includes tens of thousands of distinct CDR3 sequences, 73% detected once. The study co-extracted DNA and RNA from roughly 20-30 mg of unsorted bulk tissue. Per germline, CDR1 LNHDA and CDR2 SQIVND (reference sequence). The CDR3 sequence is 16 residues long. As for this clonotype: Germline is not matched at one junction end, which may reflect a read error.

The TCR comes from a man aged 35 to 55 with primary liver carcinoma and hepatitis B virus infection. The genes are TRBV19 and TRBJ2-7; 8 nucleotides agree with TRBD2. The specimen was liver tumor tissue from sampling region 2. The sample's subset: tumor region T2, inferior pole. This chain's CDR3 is CASSLPGTSLCYEEYF. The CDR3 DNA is TGTGCCAGTAGTCTCCCGGGGACTAGTTTATGCTACGAGGAGTACTTC.